This T cell receptor (beta chain) is from a study of T cell responses to AZD1222 COVID-19 vaccine. Study-level points and caveats: Spike regions recognized by vaccine-associated CD4 TCRs spanned the protein, led by 160-218 and 743-854.

Remarks on this clone: The target antigen is unknown.

Assay used: immunoSEQ multiplex PCR; TCRdb lists only in-frame clones, some missing. This repertoire shows more than 85,000 clones, 80% to 95% found once; its top ten account for under 10%. V lost 0 bases to trimming and J lost 5 bases, with 11 bases between them. This CDR3 region has 14 residues. Per the germline V gene, CDR1 is SGHRS and CDR2 is YFSETQ. The source is an adult in good health. The rearrangement uses TRBV5-1 and TRBJ1-1; a possible D gene is TRBD1 (6 bases). Material: peripheral blood, obtained on day 0 of AZD1222 vaccination. This CDR3 reads CASSLEAGVTEAFF. CDR3 nucleotide sequence: TGCGCCAGCAGCTTGGAAGCAGGGGTAACTGAAGCTTTCTTT.